These 24 T cell receptor beta chains were sequenced from one sample in a study of T-cell reconstitution after alpha-beta-depleted transplantation in children. As it was prepared, the TCRbeta library received unique molecular identifiers. TCRdb ran MiXCR on the PCR reads and lists one entry per CDR3 protein. The sample lists 440,000 or so distinct CDR3 sequences, roughly 44% occurring once. This specimen consisted of PBMCs, obtained before TCRalphabeta/CD19-depleted stem cell transplant. All receptors come from a girl aged 2-10 years with aplastic anemia, due to receive a stem cell transplant.

This clonotype was found many times. V usage is TRBV4-1 and J usage is TRBJ2-5; D gene uncertain. The CDR3 covers 11 residues. V was clipped by 4 bases and J by 4 bases, with 4 bases between them. Germline V gene data show CDR1 as MGHRA and CDR2 as YSYEKL. The CDR3 DNA is TGCGCCAGCAGCCGACGAGAGACCCAGTACTTC. Translating gives CASSRRETQYF.

This clonotype was seen a few times. The J gene is TRBJ2-2, the V gene TRBV7-2; 9 bases map to TRBD1. Germline CDR1 and CDR2: SGHTA and FQGNSA. This CDR3 spans 15 amino acids. V was clipped by 5 bases and J by 6 bases; unmatched bases: 7. CDR3 protein: CASSPGQGKAGELFF. The DNA for the CDR3 is TGTGCCAGCAGCCCGGGACAGGGTAAAGCCGGGGAGCTGTTTTTT. Full variable domain (missing parts from reference TRBV7-2 and TRBJ2-2): GAGVSQSPSNKVTEKGKDVELRCDPISGHTALYWYRQSLGQGLEFLIYFQGNSAPDKSGLPSDRFSAERTGGSVSTLTIQRTQQEDSAVYLCASSPGQGKAGELFFGEGSRLTVL.

The J gene is TRBJ2-7, the V gene TRBV20-1; 8 bases align to TRBD1. This CDR3 has 14 residues. Germline lookup yields CDR1 DFQATT and CDR2 SNEGSKA (reference sequence). Trimming removed 2 bases from V and 4 bases from J; junction bases left unmatched: 7. The CDR3 sequence is CSARSQRQGYEQYF. The CDR3 bases are TGCAGTGCTAGAAGTCAGAGACAGGGGTACGAGCAGTACTTC.

J is TRBJ2-4 and V is TRBV5-1; D not certain. The ends were cut back, 1 base at V and 5 bases at J, with 10 bases in the middle. Germline CDR1 and CDR2: SGHRS and YFSETQ. The CDR3 extends over 14 amino acids. CDR3 amino acids: CASSLSQHQNIQYF. In DNA form, the CDR3 reads TGCGCCAGCAGCTTGTCTCAGCACCAAAACATTCAGTACTTC.

V and J are TRBV30 and TRBJ2-3; TRBD1 matches at 7 bases. The V gene's germline CDR1 is GTSNPN and CDR2 SVGIG (reference sequence). J gave up 4 bases and V 4 bases, and 5 bases lay outside the gene matches. The CDR3 is 13 residues long. The DNA of the CDR3 is TGTGCCTGGAAGGTCCAGGGGGCAGATACGCAGTATTTT. Translating gives CAWKVQGADTQYF.

This clonotype was counted a few times. The rearrangement joins TRBV7-9 to TRBJ2-7; 10 nucleotides align to TRBD1. V was clipped by 5 bases and J by 3 bases; unmatched bases: 7. The CDR3 has 15 amino acids. The germline gives CDR1 SEHNR, CDR2 FQNEAQ (reference sequence). The CDR3 nucleotides are TGTGCCAGCAGCCGGGACAGGGGAAGACTCTACGAGCAGTACTTC. Protein product: CASSRDRGRLYEQYF.

The rearrangement uses TRBV4-1 and TRBJ2-3, with TRBD2 matching over 8 bases. Per germline, CDR1 MGHRA and CDR2 YSYEKL. Trimming removed 0 bases from V and 0 bases from J; junction bases left unmatched: 8. This CDR3 spans 18 amino acids. CDR3 sequence reads: CASSQESGRLSSTDTQYF. CDR3 sequence (DNA): TGCGCCAGCAGCCAAGAAAGCGGGAGACTGTCTAGCACAGATACGCAGTATTTT.

This clonotype was detected ten times or more. The chain couples TRBV20-1 to TRBJ2-7; TRBD1 aligns across 10 bases. CDR1 and CDR2 (germline): DFQATT, SNEGSKA (reference sequence). The ends lost 5 bases at V and 1 base at J; junction bases unmatched: 8. This CDR3 region has 15 residues. CDR3 DNA sequence: TGCAGTGCTCGCAGGGGACAGGGGATATCCTACGAGCAGTACTTC. Amino acids: CSARRGQGISYEQYF.

The chain links TRBV15 to TRBJ2-1, with TRBD2 matching over 8 bases. V shed 2 bases and J 5 bases; nucleotides not matched to a gene: 5. The germline CDR1 and CDR2 sequences are LNHNV and YYDKDF (reference sequence). This CDR3 has 15 amino acids. CDR3 DNA: TGTGCCACCAGCAGACCGGGACTAGGGGACAATGAGCAGTTCTTC. Translated, it gives CATSRPGLGDNEQFF. The entire variable domain, with the rest obtained from reference TRBV15 and TRBJ2-1, is as follows: DAMVIQNPRYQVTQFGKPVTLSCSQTLNHNVMYWYQQKSSQAPKLLFHYYDKDFNNEADTPDNFQSRRPNTSFCFLDIRSPGLGDTAMYLCATSRPGLGDNEQFFGPGTRLTVL.

This clonotype showed up just a few times. The V gene is TRBV7-6, the J gene TRBJ2-2; TRBD2 matches 11 bases. Losses at the gene ends were 5 bases for V and 4 bases for J; bases not matched to a gene: 24. Looked up from germline, CDR1 is SGHVS and CDR2 is FNYEAQ. CDR3 size: 22 residues. CDR3 sequence (DNA): TGTGCCAGCAGCCTGTATTTCGGACAGGGGTCACTAGCGGGAGAAGGCACCGGGGAGCTGTTTTTT. Translated, it gives CASSLYFGQGSLAGEGTGELFF.

This clonotype has ten or more counts. The genes are TRBV12-3 or TRBV12-4 and TRBJ2-2; a possible D gene is TRBD1 (6 bases). V dropped 6 bases and J dropped 6 bases, with 14 bases sitting between them. CDR3 length: 14 amino acids. The CDR3 DNA follows: TGTGCCAGCAGGTTGGACAGCCTTCCCGGGGAGCTGTTTTTT. It specifies CASRLDSLPGELFF.

This clonotype showed up just a few times. The rearrangement links TRBV25-1 to TRBJ2-4; D gene ambiguous. Germline CDR1 is MGHDK and CDR2 is SYGVNS. The CDR3 contains 17 residues. The V gene lost 10 bases and the J gene lost 3 bases, with 25 bases spanning the gap. The CDR3 sequence: CATCEPGSHISKNIQYF. CDR3 in DNA: TGTGCCACCTGCGAGCCGGGTTCCCACATTAGCAAAAACATTCAGTACTTC.

This clonotype was counted ten times or more. The chain recombines TRBV25-1 with TRBJ1-2; 9 nucleotides line up with TRBD1. Germline CDR1 reads MGHDK; CDR2 reads SYGVNS. Trimming cost V 6 bases and J 1 base; bases outside gene matches: 0. CDR3 length equals 13 residues. CDR3 protein: CASRDRGNYGYTF. CDR3 DNA: TGTGCCAGCAGGGACAGGGGTAACTATGGCTACACCTTC.

The chain has TRBV7-9 and TRBJ2-1; 7 positions match TRBD1. The ends lost 6 bases at V and 9 bases at J; junction bases unmatched: 8. From germline, CDR1 is SEHNR and CDR2 FQNEAQ (reference sequence). This CDR3 region has 13 residues. Written as DNA, the CDR3 is TGTGCCAGCAGTTCCGGGACAGTCCCTGAGCAGTTCTTC. Translated, it gives CASSSGTVPEQFF.

Ten or more counts support this clonotype. V usage is TRBV7-6 and J usage is TRBJ1-6, with D possibly TRBD1 on 6 matching bases. The V gene's germline CDR1 is SGHVS and CDR2 FNYEAQ. The length of the CDR3 is 15 residues. V was trimmed by 5 bases and J by 5 bases, leaving 13 bases between them. CDR3 loop: CASSKSRQDNSPLHF. The CDR3 DNA follows: TGTGCCAGCAGCAAAAGTCGACAGGATAATTCACCCCTCCACTTT.

This clonotype was seen more than once but under ten times. The chain carries TRBV5-1 and TRBJ1-2; no reliable D call. Trimming removed 1 base at V and 10 bases at J, with 17 bases between. This CDR3 contains 14 residues. Germline values: CDR1 SGHRS, CDR2 YFSETQ. CDR3 DNA sequence: TGCGCCAGCAGCTTGTCTCCTGACATGGAGGTCTACACCTTC. Translating gives CASSLSPDMEVYTF. Full variable domain (rest looked up from reference TRBV5-1 and TRBJ1-2): KAGVTQTPRYLIKTRGQQVTLSCSPISGHRSVSWYQQTPGQGLQFLFEYFSETQRNKGNFPGRFSGRQFSNSRSEMNVSTLELGDSALYLCASSLSPDMEVYTFGSGTRLTVV.

The sample holds many counts of this clonotype. This rearrangement joins TRBV5-1 to TRBJ2-1; TRBD2 matches 13 bases. The CDR3 spans 16 residues. Trimming took 0 bases from V and 7 from J; bases not matched to a gene: 4. Per the germline V gene, CDR1 is SGHRS and CDR2 is YFSETQ. CDR3 amino acids: CASSLETSGRNNEQFF. In DNA, the CDR3 is TGCGCCAGCAGCTTGGAGACTAGCGGGAGGAATAATGAGCAGTTCTTC.

Comments on this clonotype: With a much larger clone just one base away, this may be a read error. The chain uses TRBV7-2 and TRBJ1-2; TRBD1 is a possible D gene (5 bases). The V end lost 2 bases, the J end lost 6 bases, and 7 bases lay between the germline ends. The length of the CDR3 is 12 residues. Germline CDR1 SGHTA, CDR2 FQGNSA. The chain's CDR3 is CASSLQGDGYTF. The CDR3 coding sequence is TGTGCCAGCAGCTTACAGGGCGATGGCTACACCTTC.

This chain links TRBV6-1 with TRBJ1-2; 9 bases fit TRBD1. Germline assignment: CDR1 MNHNS and CDR2 SASEGT. V shed 7 bases and J 7 bases; nucleotides not matched to a gene: 16. This CDR3 spans 16 amino acids. CDR3 sequence (DNA): TGTGCCAGCACCGCAAGTTACCGGGACAGGGATCTTGGCTACACCTTC. Amino acids: CASTASYRDRDLGYTF.

About this clonotype itself: A read error may be the cause here, since a much bigger clone is one base away. The chain combines TRBV20-1 with TRBJ2-5; D not certain. Looked up from germline, CDR1 is DFQATT and CDR2 is SNEGSKA (reference sequence). This CDR3 contains 12 residues. Trimming removed 3 bases from V and 0 bases from J, with 5 bases in between. CDR3 sequence (DNA): TGCAGTGCTAGGCTGTACCAAGAGACCCAGTACTTC. Translated, it gives CSARLYQETQYF.

The chain joins TRBV4-1 to TRBJ2-5; TRBD2 matches 12 bases. Germline trimming cut 4 bases from V and 4 bases from J; bases unmatched to any gene: 4. The CDR3 is 15 residues long. CDR1 and CDR2 (germline): MGHRA, YSYEKL. The DNA of the CDR3 is TGCGCCAGCAGCCCCTCGACTAGCGGGAGAGAGACCCAGTACTTC. Translating gives CASSPSTSGRETQYF.

With respect to this clonotype: Since a much larger clone is just one base distant, this may be a read error. The V gene is TRBV5-1, the J gene TRBJ1-2; D is ambiguous. Germline V lookup: CDR1 SGHRS, CDR2 YFSETQ. This CDR3 contains 14 residues. The CDR3 region has the DNA TGCGCCAGCAGCTTGGTAGGCCAGATCTATGGCGACACCTTC. It yields the protein CASSLVGQIYGDTF.

The V and J genes are TRBV20-1 and TRBJ2-3, with 9 bases aligning to TRBD2. Germline assignment: CDR1 DFQATT and CDR2 SNEGSKA (reference sequence). This CDR3 region has 15 residues. Trimming removed 0 bases from V and 2 bases from J; junction bases left unmatched: 3. Here the CDR3 reads CSARDSGGYTDTQYF. CDR3 sequence (DNA): TGCAGTGCTAGAGATAGCGGGGGATACACAGATACGCAGTATTTT.

The V gene is TRBV15, the J gene TRBJ2-3, with 14 bases that match TRBD2. J was trimmed by 3 bases and V by 3 bases; bases with no gene match: 8. Germline CDR1 reads LNHNV; CDR2 reads YYDKDF (reference sequence). The CDR3 covers 18 residues. CDR3 in DNA: TGTGCCACCAGCAGCGGGACTAGCGGGAGACGGGGGACAGATACGCAGTATTTT. Translation: CATSSGTSGRRGTDTQYF.